Reported below is one T cell receptor beta chain. Antigen: not known. This specimen belongs to a study of cytomegalovirus exposure and HLA in healthy donors. Study outcomes and limitations: Associated with cytomegalovirus, according to the listing, were around 170 TCR beta chains. When analyzed later, the rates of TCR association showed variation by HLA locus, with DRB1 the most and HLA-C the fewest.

The CDR3 has 15 residues. CDR1 and CDR2 from the germline V gene are MDHEN and SYDVKM. The V gene end was trimmed by 5 bases and the J gene end by 7 bases; junction bases not matched to a gene: 10. 13 Jbeta primers and 60 Vbeta primers were used for the PCR. The data were produced by immunoSEQ multiplex PCR, yet TCRdb's version contains in-frame clones alone and is incomplete. The top ten hold more than 0.3% of the sample, which has a few hundred thousand clones, 80% seen once. The receptor was isolated from a girl aged 2 to 10 in good health and CMV-seronegative. V and J are TRBV28 and TRBJ1-5; TRBD1 agrees at 8 bases. The sample consisted of PBMCs. The CDR3 DNA sequence: TGTGCCAGCAGTCTCCCCGGACAGGGCCCGCAGCCCCAGCATTTT. Translating it yields CASSLPGQGPQPQHF.